This T cell receptor (beta chain) was found in a study of T cells after yellow fever vaccination. This clonotype was detected only a few times. Trimming took 6 bases from V and 5 from J, leaving 16 bases between them. Germline V gene data show CDR1 as GTSNPN and CDR2 as SVGIG (reference sequence). This CDR3 is 13 amino acids long. TCRdb analysed the 5' RACE reads with MiXCR anew, one entry per CDR3 protein. The table lists approximately 510,000 distinct CDR3 sequences, about a fifth of them singletons, with roughly a sixth in the top ten. The material was PBMCs, obtained 21 days after the first yellow fever vaccination. J is TRBJ2-5 and V is TRBV30; tentative D call: TRBD2 (6 bases). This receptor was identified in a man between 18 and 35 years old who received the YFV17D yellow fever vaccine. CDR3 DNA sequence: TGTGCCTGCCTGGGGGGTCTGTCGGAGACCCAGTACTTC. Encoded protein: CACLGGLSETQYF.